The following is a TCR beta chain sequence with its context. Its target is not known. Trimming pared 5 bases from V and 4 bases from J, leaving 12 bases between. Germline V gene lookup returns CDR1 SGHVS and CDR2 FQNEAQ. CDR3 length: 14 amino acids. The data belong to a study of T cell responses to AZD1222 COVID-19 vaccine. Repertoires were generated with immunoSEQ multiplex PCR, while TCRdb's copy carries only in-frame clones and drops some. The data show 90,000 to 110,000 clones, with around nine tenths seen just once and over 15% held by the top ten. Findings and caveats of the study: Spike-specific TCRs gained breadth and depth after people received two AZD1222 doses. In all cases, repertoires were sampled only after the peak T cell response. Donors were largely white British and mainly female; clonal diversity was possibly underestimated.

V and J are TRBV7-8 and TRBJ2-1; tentative D call: TRBD1 (6 bases). This TCR derives from an adult in good health. The material was peripheral blood, obtained on day 0 of AZD1222 vaccination. CDR3: CASSARTDYNEQFF. In nucleotides, the CDR3 is TGTGCCAGCAGCGCTCGGACAGATTACAATGAGCAGTTCTTC. The full variable domain, completed using reference TRBV7-8 and TRBJ2-1, is GAGVSQSPRYKVAKRGQDVALRCDPISGHVSLFWYQQALGQGPEFLTYFQNEAQLDKSGLPSDRFFAERPEGSVSTLKIQRTQQEDSAVYLCASSARTDYNEQFFGPGTRLTVL.